The entry below gives a single TCR beta chain sequence along with its context. This specimen belongs to a study of neoadjuvant nivolumab and ipilimumab in lung cancer. At the level of the study: The combination arm added day-1 ipilimumab 1 mg/kg to nivolumab 3 mg/kg on days 1, 15, 29.

V lost 6 bases and J lost 2; bases outside the gene matches: 12. Germline CDR1 and CDR2: SQVTM and ANQGSEA. The length of the CDR3 is 15 residues. Clones were sequenced by immunoSEQ multiplex PCR, and TCRdb holds only the in-frame ones, with some missing. The sample has about 26,000 clones, 75% to 90% seen once. The clonotype was recovered from an adult with non-small cell lung cancer. The sequenced sample was tumor tissue, obtained after neoadjuvant nivolumab, alone or with ipilimumab, at or shortly before surgery. The genes are TRBV29-1 and TRBJ2-5; 7 bases fit TRBD2. CDR3 in DNA: TGCAGCGTCCAGACACCAGGACTAGTACAAGAGACCCAGTACTTC. Encoded protein: CSVQTPGLVQETQYF.